This is a list of T cell receptor beta chains from one sample in a study of OX40 agonist ivuxolimab in advanced cancers. Measured with immunoSEQ multiplex PCR; TCRdb has only the in-frame clones, and not every one. The sample lists about 34,000 clones; approximately 82% were seen once. Sequenced material: CD4+ or CD8+ T cells sorted from blood, taken in a trial of the OX40 agonist ivuxolimab. These receptor sequences come from an adult with an advanced solid tumor such as melanoma, head and neck, liver or kidney cancer. Each CDR3 is given with its conserved first and last residue. Fields, in order: CDR3 protein, CDR3 DNA, V gene, J gene, D gene, clone size. D genes are given only for firm matches. A row's size may be missing; if present it is once, few, many or a size class.

CDR3 protein: CASSSLGGFADTYNEQFF; CDR3 DNA: TGCGCCAGCAGCTCCTTAGGGGGGTTTGCAGATACCTACAATGAGCAGTTCTTC; V gene: TRBV5-1; J gene: TRBJ2-1; D gene: NA; clone size: NA
CDR3 protein: CASSPHGGTQYF; CDR3 DNA: TGTGCCAGCAGCCCACATGGTGGGACCCAGTACTTC; V gene: TRBV14; J gene: TRBJ2-5; D gene: NA; clone size: NA
CDR3 protein: CASSSPGERYGYTF; CDR3 DNA: TGTGCCAGCAGCTCCCCCGGTGAGAGGTATGGCTACACCTTC; V gene: TRBV5-5; J gene: TRBJ1-2; D gene: NA; clone size: NA
CDR3 protein: CASSPRQGATGLAFF; CDR3 DNA: TGTGCCAGCAGTCCCCGCCAGGGGGCCACGGGGTTGGCTTTCTTT; V gene: TRBV6-5; J gene: TRBJ1-1; D gene: TRBD1; clone size: NA
CDR3 protein: CASSRRRGQNIQYF; CDR3 DNA: TGTGCCAGCAGCAGGAGAAGGGGCCAAAACATTCAGTACTTC; V gene: TRBV5-6; J gene: TRBJ2-4; D gene: NA; clone size: NA
CDR3 protein: CASSVGQVNTEAFF; CDR3 DNA: TGTGCCAGCAGCGTGGGGCAGGTGAACACTGAAGCTTTCTTT; V gene: TRBV9; J gene: TRBJ1-1; D gene: NA; clone size: NA
CDR3 protein: CASSLGVATDTQYF; CDR3 DNA: TGTGCCAGCAGCTTAGGAGTGGCGACAGATACGCAGTATTTT; V gene: TRBV7-2; J gene: TRBJ2-3; D gene: NA; clone size: NA
CDR3 protein: CASSLVLAGGGNEQFF; CDR3 DNA: TGCGCCAGCAGCTTGGTCCTAGCGGGAGGTGGTAATGAGCAGTTCTTC; V gene: TRBV5-1; J gene: TRBJ2-1; D gene: TRBD2; clone size: once
CDR3 protein: CASSNGQGPNQPQHF; CDR3 DNA: TGTGCCAGCAGCAATGGACAGGGCCCTAATCAGCCCCAGCATTTT; V gene: TRBV9; J gene: TRBJ1-5; D gene: TRBD1; clone size: NA
CDR3 protein: CASSLAGAGRYNEQFF; CDR3 DNA: TGTGCCAGCAGCTTGGCGGGAGCGGGTAGGTACAATGAGCAGTTCTTC; V gene: TRBV7-2; J gene: TRBJ2-1; D gene: TRBD2; clone size: NA
CDR3 protein: CAWGGRQETQYF; CDR3 DNA: TGTGCCTGGGGAGGGAGGCAAGAGACCCAGTACTTC; V gene: TRBV30; J gene: TRBJ2-5; D gene: NA; clone size: NA
CDR3 protein: CATSIGQGAKLDTNYGYTF; CDR3 DNA: TGTGCCACCAGCATCGGACAGGGGGCCAAACTGGATACAAACTATGGCTACACCTTC; V gene: TRBV15; J gene: TRBJ1-2; D gene: TRBD1; clone size: NA
CDR3 protein: CASSLGLGATYEQYF; CDR3 DNA: TGTGCCAGCAGCTTGGGGTTGGGGGCCACCTACGAGCAGTACTTC; V gene: TRBV5-5; J gene: TRBJ2-7; D gene: NA; clone size: few
CDR3 protein: CASSAGTGHSPLHF; CDR3 DNA: TGTGCCAGCAGCGCAGGGACAGGTCATTCACCCCTCCACTTT; V gene: TRBV9; J gene: TRBJ1-6; D gene: TRBD1; clone size: NA
CDR3 protein: CASSLDLRQGSNEKLFF; CDR3 DNA: TGTGCCAGCAGCTTAGACCTTCGACAGGGCTCTAATGAAAAACTGTTTTTT; V gene: TRBV7-2; J gene: TRBJ1-4; D gene: TRBD1; clone size: NA
CDR3 protein: CASSPDRSTGELFF; CDR3 DNA: TGCGCCAGCAGCCCGGATAGGAGCACCGGGGAGCTGTTTTTT; V gene: TRBV5-1; J gene: TRBJ2-2; D gene: NA; clone size: NA
CDR3 protein: CASSLVVRRTDTQYF; CDR3 DNA: TGTGCCAGCAGCTTAGTGGTAAGAAGGACAGATACGCAGTATTTT; V gene: TRBV7-2; J gene: TRBJ2-3; D gene: NA; clone size: NA
CDR3 protein: CASSLMGTGAPGNEQFF; CDR3 DNA: TGTGCCAGCAGCTTAATGGGCACGGGAGCCCCCGGCAATGAGCAGTTCTTC; V gene: TRBV7-2; J gene: TRBJ2-1; D gene: NA; clone size: NA
CDR3 protein: CAISEPGEAHYEQYF; CDR3 DNA: TGTGCCATCAGTGAGCCCGGAGAGGCCCACTACGAGCAGTACTTC; V gene: TRBV10-3; J gene: TRBJ2-7; D gene: NA; clone size: once
CDR3 protein: CASSLRAGGSSYEQYF; CDR3 DNA: TGTGCCAGCAGCTTGCGAGCGGGAGGGAGCTCCTACGAGCAGTACTTC; V gene: TRBV7-2; J gene: TRBJ2-7; D gene: TRBD2; clone size: NA
CDR3 protein: CASSFGIGRSTEAFF; CDR3 DNA: TGTGCCAGCAGCTTCGGGATAGGGAGGAGCACTGAAGCTTTCTTT; V gene: TRBV7-2; J gene: TRBJ1-1; D gene: NA; clone size: once
CDR3 protein: CAWSVGTWGTDTQYF; CDR3 DNA: TGTGCCTGGAGTGTCGGGACGTGGGGCACAGATACGCAGTATTTT; V gene: TRBV30; J gene: TRBJ2-3; D gene: NA; clone size: NA
CDR3 protein: CASRETGDYGYTF; CDR3 DNA: TGTGCCAGCAGGGAGACAGGAGACTATGGCTACACCTTC; V gene: TRBV5-4; J gene: TRBJ1-2; D gene: NA; clone size: few
CDR3 protein: CASSLLARDLTAGYGYTF; CDR3 DNA: TGTGCCAGCAGCCTGCTGGCCCGGGACTTGACAGCGGGATATGGCTACACCTTC; V gene: TRBV7-9; J gene: TRBJ1-2; D gene: NA; clone size: NA
CDR3 protein: CASSVGDSGANVLTF; CDR3 DNA: TGTGCCAGCAGCGTGGGAGATTCTGGGGCCAACGTCCTGACTTTC; V gene: TRBV9; J gene: TRBJ2-6; D gene: NA; clone size: NA
CDR3 protein: CASKAQGLAGYNEQFF; CDR3 DNA: TGTGCCAGCAAGGCCCAGGGGCTAGCGGGTTACAATGAGCAGTTCTTC; V gene: TRBV27; J gene: TRBJ2-1; D gene: TRBD2; clone size: few
CDR3 protein: CASKYGAGVLSEQFF; CDR3 DNA: TGCGCCAGCAAGTATGGAGCGGGAGTATTAAGTGAGCAGTTCTTC; V gene: TRBV5-1; J gene: TRBJ2-1; D gene: TRBD2; clone size: NA
CDR3 protein: CASSLLGGSQETQYF; CDR3 DNA: TGCGCCAGCAGCCTCCTAGGAGGGAGCCAAGAGACCCAGTACTTC; V gene: TRBV5-1; J gene: TRBJ2-5; D gene: NA; clone size: once
CDR3 protein: CAITEQVLSGNTIYF; CDR3 DNA: TGTGCCATCACCGAACAGGTCCTCTCTGGAAACACCATATATTTT; V gene: TRBV10-3; J gene: TRBJ1-3; D gene: NA; clone size: NA
CDR3 protein: CASSSGRGSYEQYF; CDR3 DNA: TGTGCCAGTAGCTCCGGTAGGGGGAGTTACGAGCAGTACTTC; V gene: TRBV19; J gene: TRBJ2-7; D gene: NA; clone size: few
CDR3 protein: CASSVDGGATGTQYF; CDR3 DNA: TGTGCCAGCAGCGTAGATGGGGGGGCAACGGGGACCCAGTACTTC; V gene: TRBV9; J gene: TRBJ2-5; D gene: NA; clone size: NA
CDR3 protein: CASRRQGPNTEAFF; CDR3 DNA: TGTGCCAGCAGGAGACAGGGACCGAACACTGAAGCTTTCTTT; V gene: TRBV7-9; J gene: TRBJ1-1; D gene: TRBD1; clone size: NA
CDR3 protein: CASSPQAAHSNQPQHF; CDR3 DNA: TGTGCCAGCAGCCCCCAAGCGGCCCATAGCAATCAGCCCCAGCATTTT; V gene: TRBV7-2; J gene: TRBJ1-5; D gene: NA; clone size: NA
CDR3 protein: CAWITGSLSYGYTF; CDR3 DNA: TGTGCCTGGATAACAGGGAGTTTGAGCTATGGCTACACCTTC; V gene: TRBV30; J gene: TRBJ1-2; D gene: NA; clone size: NA
CDR3 protein: CASSETQAGYGDTQYF; CDR3 DNA: TGTGCCAGCAGTGAAACTCAGGCAGGGTACGGAGATACGCAGTATTTT; V gene: TRBV2; J gene: TRBJ2-3; D gene: NA; clone size: NA
CDR3 protein: CASSEGGPRETQYF; CDR3 DNA: TGTGCCAGCAGCGAGGGGGGCCCCCGAGAGACCCAGTACTTC; V gene: TRBV7-2; J gene: TRBJ2-5; D gene: NA; clone size: NA
CDR3 protein: CASSYRASYGYTF; CDR3 DNA: TGTGCCAGCAGTTACAGGGCGTCCTATGGCTACACCTTC; V gene: TRBV6-5; J gene: TRBJ1-2; D gene: NA; clone size: once
CDR3 protein: CASSLRQGPEQFF; CDR3 DNA: TGTGCCAGCAGCTTGAGACAGGGTCCTGAGCAGTTCTTC; V gene: TRBV7-2; J gene: TRBJ2-1; D gene: TRBD1; clone size: few
CDR3 protein: CASSLQGVGTGELFF; CDR3 DNA: TGTGCCAGCAGTTTACAGGGGGTCGGCACCGGGGAGCTGTTTTTT; V gene: TRBV27; J gene: TRBJ2-2; D gene: TRBD1; clone size: once